The rows below give T cell receptor beta chains drawn from one sample of a study of T-cell reconstitution after alpha-beta-depleted transplantation in children. TCRdb recomputed calls from the PCR reads with MiXCR, one row per CDR3 protein. The repertoire has roughly 610,000 distinct CDR3 sequences, roughly a tenth of them found once; the top ten carry about 4.2%. The sample was PBMCs from the stem cell graft donor, taken from the stem cell graft. These receptors all come from a human donor who donated a stem cell graft to a child with acute myeloid leukemia. Each CDR3 is given without its conserved first and last residue.

v_call: TRBV7-2
j_call: TRBJ2-7
cdr3_aa: ASSLDFGEQY

v_call: TRBV7-2
j_call: TRBJ1-6
cdr3_aa: ASSLRGRDDSPLH

v_call: TRBV29-1
j_call: TRBJ2-7
cdr3_aa: SVVRGTYEQY

v_call: TRBV7-2
j_call: TRBJ2-7
cdr3_aa: ASSLATSGRTHEQY

v_call: TRBV30
j_call: TRBJ2-5
cdr3_aa: AWSRDNQETQY

v_call: TRBV5-1
j_call: TRBJ2-2
cdr3_aa: ASSPRDITGELF

v_call: TRBV20-1
j_call: TRBJ2-7
cdr3_aa: SAREDSLSYEQY

v_call: TRBV6-1
j_call: TRBJ2-1
cdr3_aa: ASSDVAALF

v_call: TRBV7-2
j_call: TRBJ2-7
cdr3_aa: ASSLAQGTIGDEQY

v_call: TRBV5-5
j_call: TRBJ2-7
cdr3_aa: ASSLGPGTYEQY

v_call: TRBV30
j_call: TRBJ2-7
cdr3_aa: ACDSGTASYEQY

v_call: TRBV20-1
j_call: TRBJ2-3
cdr3_aa: SARASGPLTDTQY

v_call: TRBV5-1
j_call: TRBJ2-3
cdr3_aa: ASSLAFSGISTDTQY

v_call: TRBV7-8
j_call: TRBJ2-1
cdr3_aa: ASRPQGMGIGSEQF

v_call: TRBV7-8
j_call: TRBJ2-1
cdr3_aa: ASSLAVGMYNEQF

v_call: TRBV20-1
j_call: TRBJ1-2
cdr3_aa: SARLEPPEWIYGYT

v_call: TRBV12-3/TRBV12-4
j_call: TRBJ2-3
cdr3_aa: ASSLGEKY

v_call: TRBV20-1
j_call: TRBJ2-7
cdr3_aa: SASISTGEQY

v_call: TRBV7-6
j_call: TRBJ2-3
cdr3_aa: ASSPRLAGSADTQY

v_call: TRBV3-1
j_call: TRBJ2-2
cdr3_aa: ASRDEPNTGELF